This T cell receptor beta chain derives from a study of regulatory T cells in long-lasting Graves disease. Study-wide background: Duration of antithyroid drug therapy among newly diagnosed Graves' patients was under 3 months.

Time point described: newly diagnosed GD, antithyroid drugs for less than 3 months. There was RNA extracted from PBMCs, and the TCR library was made from it. For TCR beta, libraries came from iRepertoire HTBI primers and Arm-PCR of CDR3 regions. TCRdb used MiXCR to reprocess the multiplex PCR reads, holding one entry per CDR3 protein. The table has about 500,000 distinct CDR3 sequences, around 15% seen once. Trimming removed 5 bases from V and 0 bases from J; junction bases left unmatched: 6. Germline V gene lookup returns CDR1 SGHDT and CDR2 YYEEEE. The CDR3 extends over 16 amino acids. This sample also belongs to another study, concerning T cells in Graves' hyperthyroidism and ophthalmopathy.

The sample consisted of peripheral blood mononuclear cells (PBMCs), taken at new diagnosis, from a patient treated with antithyroid drugs. The TCR was taken from a man aged 35 to 55 with Graves disease. V is TRBV5-6 and J is TRBJ2-7; TRBD2 matches at 12 bases. In DNA, the CDR3 is TGTGCCAGCAGACGGACTAGCGGGAAAAGCTCCTACGAGCAGTACTTC. Amino acids: CASRRTSGKSSYEQYF. The entire variable domain, with the rest obtained from reference TRBV5-6 and TRBJ2-7, is as follows: DAGVTQSPTHLIKTRGQQVTLRCSPKSGHDTVSWYQQALGQGPQFIFQYYEEEERQRGNFPDRFSGHQFPNYSSELNVNALLLGDSALYLCASRRTSGKSSYEQYFGPGTRLTVT.